This T cell receptor beta chain is drawn from a study of cytomegalovirus exposure and HLA in healthy donors. In the study overall: In an early release, HLA-typed donors contributed some 82 million unique TCR sequences. The study, taken as a whole, reports: Reportedly, a later analysis found an Asian-associated ancestry cluster had fewer N-insertions than the roughly 670-donor mean. Association of a missense DCLRE1C variant with TCR beta V- and J-gene trimming was reported in a later analysis. CMV serostatus alone was available as immune exposure information.

The CDR3 is 15 amino acids. Looked up from germline, CDR1 is MNHNS and CDR2 is SASEGT. Trimming shortened V by 1 base and J by 5 bases, and 12 bases separated the two germline ends. Primers: 60 Vbeta forward and 13 Jbeta reverse. TCRdb's table, derived via immunoSEQ multiplex PCR, lists solely in-frame clones and lacks some. The data contain 150,000 to 200,000 clones, roughly 74% of them singletons. Comment on this clone: Antigen unknown.

The TCR was taken from a woman in her 40s in good health and CMV-seropositive. The V gene is TRBV6-1, the J gene TRBJ1-5; D is perhaps TRBD1 (6 bases). Material: PBMCs. The CDR3: CASSEEGTFYQPQHF. CDR3 nucleotide sequence: TGTGCCAGCAGTGAAGAAGGGACATTTTATCAGCCCCAGCATTTT.